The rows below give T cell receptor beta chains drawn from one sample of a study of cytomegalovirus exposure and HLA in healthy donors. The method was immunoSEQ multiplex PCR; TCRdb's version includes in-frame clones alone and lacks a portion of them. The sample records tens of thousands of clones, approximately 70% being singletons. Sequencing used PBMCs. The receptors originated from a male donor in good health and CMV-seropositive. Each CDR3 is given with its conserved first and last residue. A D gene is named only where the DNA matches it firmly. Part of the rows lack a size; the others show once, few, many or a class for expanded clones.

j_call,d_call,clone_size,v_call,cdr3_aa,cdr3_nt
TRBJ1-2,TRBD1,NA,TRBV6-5,CASSRTGAYGYTF,TGTGCCAGCAGCCGGACAGGGGCGTATGGCTACACCTTC
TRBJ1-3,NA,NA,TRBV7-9,CASSILKRGNTIYF,TGTGCCAGCAGTATTCTTAAGAGGGGAAACACCATATATTTT
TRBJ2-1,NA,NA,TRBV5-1,CASSLGGDGNEQFF,TGCGCCAGCAGCTTAGGAGGGGACGGGAATGAGCAGTTCTTC
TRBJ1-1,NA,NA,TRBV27,CASSFTQNTEAFF,TGTGCCAGCAGTTTTACACAGAACACTGAAGCTTTCTTT
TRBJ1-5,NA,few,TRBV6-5,CASSYVDTNQPQHF,TGTGCCAGCAGTTACGTCGACACAAATCAGCCCCAGCATTTT
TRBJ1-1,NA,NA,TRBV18,CASSPRMGELTGDAFF,TGTGCCAGCTCACCCCGGATGGGAGAACTAACTGGGGATGCTTTCTTT
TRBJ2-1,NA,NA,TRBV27,CASSWTANNEQFF,TGTGCCAGCAGTTGGACAGCTAACAATGAGCAGTTCTTC
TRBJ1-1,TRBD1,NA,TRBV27,CASSLYRGGPEAFF,TGTGCCAGCAGTCTTTACAGGGGTGGGCCTGAAGCTTTCTTT
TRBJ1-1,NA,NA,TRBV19,CASRYRAYMNTEAFF,TGTGCCAGTCGATACAGGGCCTATATGAACACTGAAGCTTTCTTT
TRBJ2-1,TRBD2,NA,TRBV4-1,CASSPYGTSGSNEQFF,TGCGCCAGCAGCCCCTACGGGACTAGCGGGAGCAATGAGCAGTTCTTC
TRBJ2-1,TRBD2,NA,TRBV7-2,CASSSTSGGAVYEQFF,TGTGCCAGCAGTTCTACTAGCGGGGGGGCCGTATATGAGCAGTTCTTC
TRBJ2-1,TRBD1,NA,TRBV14,CASSQTRGQGAEQFF,TGTGCCAGCAGCCAGACCAGAGGACAGGGCGCTGAGCAGTTCTTC
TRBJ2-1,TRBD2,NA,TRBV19,CASSTPLGLAGNEQFF,TGTGCCAGTAGTACCCCTTTGGGACTAGCAGGCAATGAGCAGTTCTTC
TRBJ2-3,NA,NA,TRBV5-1,CASSPRAGRTDTQYF,TGCGCCAGCAGTCCCCGGGCGGGCCGCACAGATACGCAGTATTTT
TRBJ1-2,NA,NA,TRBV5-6,CASTLRGSRYGYTF,TGTGCCAGCACCCTAAGGGGAAGCCGCTATGGCTACACCTTC
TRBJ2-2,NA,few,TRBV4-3,CASSQDVGFGSRTGELFF,TGCGCCAGCAGCCAAGATGTAGGCTTCGGGAGTCGAACCGGGGAGCTGTTTTTT
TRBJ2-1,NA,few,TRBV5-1,CASRGPGNEQFF,TGCGCCAGCAGGGGCCCAGGGAATGAGCAGTTCTTC
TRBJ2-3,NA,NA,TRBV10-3,CAISGDGLVLDTQYF,TGTGCCATCAGTGGAGATGGACTCGTCCTCGATACGCAGTATTTT
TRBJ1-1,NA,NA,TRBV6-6,CASTTATAGNTEAFF,TGTGCCAGCACCACGGCGACAGCCGGGAACACTGAAGCTTTCTTT
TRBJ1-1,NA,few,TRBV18,CASCRGGQNTEAFF,TGTGCCAGCTGTCGTGGGGGCCAGAACACTGAAGCTTTCTTT
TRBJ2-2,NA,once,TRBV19,CASSIAGAWTGELFF,TGTGCCAGTAGTATAGCAGGGGCTTGGACCGGGGAGCTGTTTTTT
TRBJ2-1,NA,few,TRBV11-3,CASSMGGANEQFF,TGTGCCAGCAGCATGGGGGGGGCAAATGAGCAGTTCTTC
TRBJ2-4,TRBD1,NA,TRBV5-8,CASSKGQGLTKNIQYF,TGTGCCAGCAGCAAGGGACAGGGTTTAACCAAAAACATTCAGTACTTC
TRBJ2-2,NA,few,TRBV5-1,CASSLDRELPGELFF,TGCGCCAGCAGCTTGGATCGGGAGCTACCCGGGGAGCTGTTTTTT
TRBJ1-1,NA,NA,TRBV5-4,CASSYREGNARNTEAFF,TGTGCCAGCAGCTACCGAGAGGGTAACGCAAGGAACACTGAAGCTTTCTTT
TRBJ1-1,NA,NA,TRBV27,CASSLSGGGRTEAFF,TGTGCCAGCAGTTTATCGGGGGGTGGGCGCACTGAAGCTTTCTTT
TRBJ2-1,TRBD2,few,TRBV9,CASSVGGSTYNEQFF,TGTGCCAGCAGCGTGGGCGGGAGTACCTACAATGAGCAGTTCTTC
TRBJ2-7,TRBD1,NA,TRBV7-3,CASSRTGGSYEQYF,TGTGCCAGCAGCCGGACAGGGGGATCCTACGAGCAGTACTTC
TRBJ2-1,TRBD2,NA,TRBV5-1,CASSPGLAGGPSYNEQFF,TGCGCCAGCAGCCCTGGACTAGCGGGGGGCCCGTCCTACAATGAGCAGTTCTTC
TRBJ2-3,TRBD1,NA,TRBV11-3,CASSTNRGRADTQYF,TGTGCCAGCAGCACCAACAGGGGAAGGGCAGATACGCAGTATTTT
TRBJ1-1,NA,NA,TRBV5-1,CASSSGNRNTEAFF,TGCGCCAGCAGCTCGGGGAACCGGAACACTGAAGCTTTCTTT
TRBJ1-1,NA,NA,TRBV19,CASRPGQRAPAEAFF,TGTGCCTCGCGGCCGGGACAAAGGGCGCCTGCGGAAGCTTTCTTT
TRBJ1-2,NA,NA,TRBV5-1,CASSLEAGQDYGYTF,TGCGCCAGCAGCTTGGAGGCAGGGCAAGACTATGGCTACACCTTC
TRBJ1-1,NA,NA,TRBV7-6,CASSPAPGGDTEAFF,TGTGCCAGCAGCCCCGCCCCTGGGGGGGACACTGAAGCTTTCTTT
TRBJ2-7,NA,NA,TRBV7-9,CASSPPSGYYEQYF,TGTGCCAGCAGCCCCCCGAGCGGGTACTACGAGCAGTACTTC
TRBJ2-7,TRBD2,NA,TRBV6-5,CASSSGTSGNTRIQYF,TGTGCCAGCAGTTCCGGGACTAGCGGGAATACACGAATACAGTACTTC
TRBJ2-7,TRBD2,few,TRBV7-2,CASTIRGETYEQYF,TGTGCCAGCACCATTCGGGGGGAAACCTACGAGCAGTACTTC
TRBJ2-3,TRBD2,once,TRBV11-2,CASSPLAGGTDTQYF,TGTGCCAGCAGCCCCCTAGCGGGGGGCACAGATACGCAGTATTTT
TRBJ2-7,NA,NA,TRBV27,CASRPGLGAMGYF,TGTGCCAGCAGACCTGGTTTGGGGGCGATGGGGTACTTC
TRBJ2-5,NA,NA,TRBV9,CASSVQGTQETQYF,TGTGCCAGCAGCGTACAGGGGACCCAAGAGACCCAGTACTTC